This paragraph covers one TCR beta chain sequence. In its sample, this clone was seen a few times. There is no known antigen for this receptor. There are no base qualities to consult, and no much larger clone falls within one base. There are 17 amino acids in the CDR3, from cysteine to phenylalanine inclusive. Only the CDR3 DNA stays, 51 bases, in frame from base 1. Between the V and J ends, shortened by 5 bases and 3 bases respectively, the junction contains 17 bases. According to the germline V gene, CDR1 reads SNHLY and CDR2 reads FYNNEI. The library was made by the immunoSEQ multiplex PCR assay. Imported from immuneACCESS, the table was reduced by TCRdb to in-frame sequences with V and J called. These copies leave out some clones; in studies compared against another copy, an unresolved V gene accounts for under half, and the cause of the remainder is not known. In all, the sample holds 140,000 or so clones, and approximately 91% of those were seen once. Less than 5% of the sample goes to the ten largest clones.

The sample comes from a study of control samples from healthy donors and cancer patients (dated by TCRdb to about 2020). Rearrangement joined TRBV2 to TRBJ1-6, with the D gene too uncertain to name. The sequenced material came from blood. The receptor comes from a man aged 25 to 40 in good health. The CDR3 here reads CASSLRPGRGYNSPLHF. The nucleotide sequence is TGTGCCAGCAGTTTGCGGCCCGGACGGGGCTATAATTCACCCCTCCACTTT.